The rows below give T cell receptor beta chains drawn from one sample of a study of cytomegalovirus exposure and HLA in healthy donors. Repertoires were generated with immunoSEQ multiplex PCR, while TCRdb's copy carries only in-frame clones and drops some. The sample lists 90,000 to 120,000 clones; around 79% were seen once. The sequenced sample was PBMCs. The receptors were gathered from a woman aged 40-49 years in good health and CMV-seronegative. Each CDR3 is given with its conserved first and last residue.

v_call	cdr3_length	cdr3_aa
TRBV4-3	16	CASSPGLAENTGELFF
TRBV9	17	CASSVAPGLGPDSPLHF
TRBV29-1	13	CSVEPTGGETQYF
TRBV13	15	CASSFTSGSHNEQFF
TRBV7-9	14	CASSLGQINTEAFF
TRBV27	14	CASSLDRRAYEQYF
TRBV6-6	13	CASSRGTGGEQYF
TRBV9	14	CASSVDAAGNGYTF
TRBV28	14	CASSWTGADTEAFF
TRBV9	14	CASSVGGREETQYF
TRBV5-1	15	CASSLVPRGDTEAFF
TRBV2	13	CASSDQGGHGYTF
TRBV2	14	CALQRDLTTDTQYF
TRBV28	15	CASSPHWGENTEAFF
TRBV19	15	CASTHDGGSTDTQYF
TRBV7-9	12	CSSSLRTVEQYF
TRBV5-1	15	CASRESSSINEKLFF
TRBV29-1	14	CSVERERELETQYF
TRBV10-2	12	CASKERGEKLFF
TRBV4-3	18	CASSQDLKDYTFYNEQFF
TRBV7-2	16	CASSLSGAGSGNTIYF
TRBV9	12	CASKGDGYEQYF
TRBV4-3	15	CASSQAGYSNQPQHF
TRBV18	13	CASSSDSSDTQYF
TRBV5-4	13	CASWDRGGETQYF
TRBV7-9	13	CASSPGQGGKAFF
TRBV28	15	CASSFGTRNTGELFF
TRBV9	12	CASSPSESRQFF
TRBV5-1	15	CASSEGLAGTYEQYF
TRBV7-9	11	CSGLGAGELFF
TRBV10-3	15	CAISESMQGAREQYF
TRBV6-5	14	CASSGFQGEGTQYF
TRBV5-6	12	CASSLAAGQGAF
TRBV6-5	15	CASSNPGLAVYEQYF
TRBV7-2	16	CASSLQLGQGYNEQFF
TRBV7-8	13	CASGESSYNEQFF
TRBV6-1	17	CASSESLVAGDTDTQYF
TRBV19	13	CASSIKRQETQYF
TRBV7-9	19	CASSLGLGQGVTYNSPLHF
TRBV27	13	CASSRDRSYEQYF
TRBV19	16	CASSISDRGRRETQYF
TRBV18	15	CASSTGTGGLETQYF
TRBV4-2	12	CASSQEGTMQFF
TRBV5-5	14	CASMPGFAKNIQYF
TRBV30	15	CAWTSGNSPGNTIYF
TRBV7-2	13	CASSRSSQETQYF
TRBV6-1	15	CASSEYGREGYGYTF
TRBV4-3	17	CASSQVLAAGRYNEQFF
TRBV19	14	CASSIQRYNQPQHF
TRBV28	14	CASLPGQAVYGYTF
TRBV7-8	14	CASSLVRGNGELFF
TRBV7-8	13	CASSLQGNQPQHF
TRBV19	17	CASSIGFAQGALDGYTF
TRBV10-3	15	CAIMADRVSKDTQYF
TRBV5-8	13	CASSLSLSYEQYF